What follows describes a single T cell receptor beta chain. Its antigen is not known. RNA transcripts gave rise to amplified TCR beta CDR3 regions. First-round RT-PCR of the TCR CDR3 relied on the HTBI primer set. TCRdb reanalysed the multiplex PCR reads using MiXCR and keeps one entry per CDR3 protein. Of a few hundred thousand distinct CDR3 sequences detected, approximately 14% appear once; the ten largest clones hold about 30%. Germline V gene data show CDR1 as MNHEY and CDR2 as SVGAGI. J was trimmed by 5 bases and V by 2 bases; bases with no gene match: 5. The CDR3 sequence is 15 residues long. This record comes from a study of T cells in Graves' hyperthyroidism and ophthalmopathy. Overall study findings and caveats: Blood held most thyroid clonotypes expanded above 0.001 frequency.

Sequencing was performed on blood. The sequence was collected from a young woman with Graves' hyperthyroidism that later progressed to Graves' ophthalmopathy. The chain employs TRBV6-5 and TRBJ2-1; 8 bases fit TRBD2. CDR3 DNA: TGTGCCAGCAGTTACGATCTAGCGGGTCACAATGAGCAGTTCTTC. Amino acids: CASSYDLAGHNEQFF.